Listed below are T cell receptor beta chains from one sample, sequenced in a study of cytomegalovirus exposure and HLA in healthy donors. Using immunoSEQ multiplex PCR, the repertoire was profiled, and TCRdb retains in-frame clones only, with some absent. The sample has about 110,000 clones; roughly 73% are singletons. The sample taken for sequencing was PBMCs. Receptors were obtained from a man younger than 40 in good health and CMV-seronegative. Both conserved end residues are part of each CDR3. D genes are given only for firm matches. For some rows the clone size is stated as once, few or many, or as a class when expanded; others skip it.

cdr3_aa cdr3_nt clone_size j_call v_call d_call
CASGTAVGELFF TGTGCTAGTGGCACCGCGGTCGGGGAGCTGTTTTTT - TRBJ2-2 TRBV12-5 -
CASSAMTGGELFF TGTGCCAGCAGTGCCATGACAGGGGGGGAGCTGTTTTTT - TRBJ2-2 TRBV6-1 TRBD1
CASSMVGTNSNQPQHF TGTGCCAGTAGTATGGTAGGTACTAATAGCAATCAGCCCCAGCATTTT - TRBJ1-5 TRBV19 -
CASSFDRGDGNTIYF TGCGCCAGCAGCTTCGACAGGGGGGACGGAAACACCATATATTTT - TRBJ1-3 TRBV5-1 TRBD1
CASTQGAPYGYTF TGTGCCAGCACCCAGGGGGCACCCTATGGCTACACCTTC - TRBJ1-2 TRBV28 TRBD1
CASSSPGTSGYEQYF TGTGCCAGCAGTTCCCCCGGGACTAGCGGCTACGAGCAGTACTTC once TRBJ2-7 TRBV28 TRBD2
CASSGDSNQPQHF TGCGCCAGCTCGGGGGATAGCAATCAGCCCCAGCATTTT few TRBJ1-5 TRBV5-1 -
CASSLEPTANTGELFF TGCGCCAGCAGCTTGGAACCGACAGCGAACACCGGGGAGCTGTTTTTT - TRBJ2-2 TRBV5-1 -
CASKRTSGGVTDTQYF TGTGCCAGTAAGAGGACTAGCGGGGGGGTGACAGATACGCAGTATTTT - TRBJ2-3 TRBV19 TRBD2
CASSLSGSPLYEQYF TGTGCCAGCAGTTTGTCGGGGTCTCCCCTCTACGAGCAGTACTTC - TRBJ2-7 TRBV27 -
CASSLGSVSDTQYF TGCGCCAGCAGCCTGGGATCAGTCTCAGATACGCAGTATTTT - TRBJ2-3 TRBV5-1 -
CASSTLPGTPTGELFF TGCGCCAGCAGCACCCTTCCCGGGACTCCCACCGGGGAGCTGTTTTTT - TRBJ2-2 TRBV5-1 -
CASSEGPGSYEQYF TGTGCCAGCAGTGAAGGGCCTGGTTCCTACGAGCAGTACTTC - TRBJ2-7 TRBV6-1 -
CASSPIAGASNTIYF TGTGCCAGCAGCCCCATCGCGGGGGCCAGCAACACCATATATTTT - TRBJ1-3 TRBV7-9 -
CASSFRVADTQYF TGTGCCAGCAGCTTTCGGGTGGCAGATACGCAGTATTTT few TRBJ2-3 TRBV7-2 -
CAAGTPYGYTF TGTGCCGCCGGGACACCTTATGGCTACACCTTC few TRBJ1-2 TRBV28 -
CASTSGQGGEKLFF TGTGCCAGCACTTCCGGACAGGGAGGGGAAAAACTGTTTTTT few TRBJ1-4 TRBV6-5 TRBD1
CASSFAGQPGGTQYF TGTGCCAGCAGTTTTGCGGGTCAGCCAGGAGGGACCCAGTACTTC - TRBJ2-5 TRBV28 -
CAWKESGGSQPQHF TGTGCCTGGAAGGAGTCAGGGGGCAGTCAGCCCCAGCATTTT few TRBJ1-5 TRBV30 TRBD1
CATVSGRENNEQFF TGTGCCACCGTTAGCGGGAGGGAAAACAATGAGCAGTTCTTC - TRBJ2-1 TRBV2 TRBD2
CASSPRLAGLTGELFF TGTGCCAGCAGCCCAAGACTAGCGGGTTTAACCGGGGAGCTGTTTTTT - TRBJ2-2 TRBV7-2 TRBD2
CASSGQGWGYGYTF TGTGCCAGCAGTGGACAGGGATGGGGATATGGCTACACCTTC - TRBJ1-2 TRBV6-1 TRBD1
CASGLSGPSRRFRSYEQYF TGTGCTAGTGGTTTGTCTGGGCCAAGCCGACGGTTTCGCAGCTACGAGCAGTACTTC - TRBJ2-7 TRBV12-5 -
CASSWTSGGYEQYF TGCGCCAGCAGCTGGACTAGCGGGGGGTACGAGCAGTACTTC - TRBJ2-7 TRBV5-1 TRBD2
CASSPGTSGGYNEQFF TGCGCCAGTAGCCCGGGGACTAGCGGGGGGTACAATGAGCAGTTCTTC - TRBJ2-1 TRBV5-1 TRBD2
CASSATGEGNTEAFF TGTGCCAGCAGTGCAACGGGAGAGGGGAACACTGAAGCTTTCTTT - TRBJ1-1 TRBV6-6 -
CASSLEGSGNTGELFF TGTGCCAGCAGCTTAGAGGGTAGCGGGAATACCGGGGAGCTGTTTTTT - TRBJ2-2 TRBV7-8 TRBD2
CASSDGTGYNSPLHF TGTGCCAGCAGTGACGGGACAGGCTATAATTCACCCCTCCACTTT - TRBJ1-6 TRBV6-4 TRBD1
CASEGVGEKLFF TGTGCCAGCGAGGGGGTTGGTGAAAAACTGTTTTTT - TRBJ1-4 TRBV11-3 -
CASSRGLAASWDTQYF TGTGCCAGCAGCAGAGGGCTAGCGGCTTCGTGGGATACGCAGTATTTT - TRBJ2-3 TRBV7-6 TRBD2
CASSLSGRNQETQYF TGTGCCAGCAGCCTTAGCGGGAGGAACCAAGAGACCCAGTACTTC - TRBJ2-5 TRBV7-6 TRBD2
CASSRDRDYGYTF TGCGCCAGCAGCCGGGACAGAGACTATGGCTACACCTTC once TRBJ1-2 TRBV10-1 TRBD1
CASSDQGFGAELFF TGTGCCAGCAGTGATCAGGGGTTTGGAGCGGAACTGTTTTTT - TRBJ1-4 TRBV2 -
CASSPGGGRRETQYF TGTGCCAGCAGTCCTGGGGGCGGGAGGAGGGAGACCCAGTACTTC - TRBJ2-5 TRBV7-3 TRBD2
CASSPPLTVPGYGYTF TGTGCCAGCAGTCCACCTTTGACCGTCCCGGGCTATGGCTACACCTTC - TRBJ1-2 TRBV27 -
CASRGQDRSRFRNTEAFF TGTGCCAGCAGGGGGCAAGACAGGAGTCGATTTAGGAACACTGAAGCTTTCTTT once TRBJ1-1 TRBV2 -
CASSRPTGSSYNEQFF TGTGCCAGCAGTAGACCTACAGGGAGCTCCTACAATGAGCAGTTCTTC - TRBJ2-1 TRBV25-1 -
CASSLPGGGRTARNSPLHF TGTGCCAGCAGCTTGCCCGGGGGGGGCCGGACAGCTCGTAATTCACCCCTCCACTTT - TRBJ1-6 TRBV7-3 -
CASSLDGVISGNTIYF TGCGCCAGCAGCTTGGACGGGGTTATCTCTGGAAACACCATATATTTT - TRBJ1-3 TRBV5-1 -
CASTPDRGYGYTF TGCGCCAGCACCCCGGACAGGGGTTATGGCTACACCTTC - TRBJ1-2 TRBV10-1 TRBD1
CASSTTSGSGTGELFF TGTGCCAGCAGCACGACTAGCGGGAGCGGGACCGGGGAGCTGTTTTTT few TRBJ2-2 TRBV7-3 TRBD2
CASRTVIINGNSPLHF TGTGCCAGCAGAACAGTTATCATAAATGGTAATTCACCCCTCCACTTT - TRBJ1-6 TRBV6-6 -
CASGQGVETQYF TGTGCCAGCGGACAGGGGGTTGAGACCCAGTACTTC - TRBJ2-5 TRBV5-6 TRBD1
CASRPTAIAYGYTF TGTGCCAGCAGGCCGACAGCGATAGCTTATGGCTACACCTTC few TRBJ1-2 TRBV5-4 -
CASSQSGQGPLSGGHTF TGCGCCAGCAGCCAATCGGGACAGGGGCCCCTCAGTGGTGGCCACACCTTC once TRBJ1-2 TRBV4-1 TRBD1
CSSSLDGQGGEAFF TGTTCCAGCAGCTTAGATGGTCAGGGTGGTGAAGCTTTCTTT few TRBJ1-1 TRBV7-9 -
CASSLAGLAGGSYNEQFF TGTGCCAGCAGCTTGGCCGGACTAGCGGGAGGATCCTACAATGAGCAGTTCTTC - TRBJ2-1 TRBV5-4 TRBD2
CASSLPGTLSYEQYF TGTGCCAGCAGTTTGCCCGGGACATTGTCCTACGAGCAGTACTTC - TRBJ2-7 TRBV28 -
CASSEYRGTNSPLHF TGTGCCAGCAGCGAATACAGGGGTACTAATTCACCCCTCCACTTT once TRBJ1-6 TRBV11-2 TRBD1
CASGLAGDTQYF TGTGCCAGCGGACTAGCGGGGGATACGCAGTATTTT - TRBJ2-3 TRBV2 TRBD2
CASSQDEGTGYEKLFF TGTGCCAGCAGCCAAGATGAAGGGACAGGGTACGAAAAACTGTTTTTT - TRBJ1-4 TRBV4-2 TRBD1
CASTTTSGGSDTQYF TGTGCCAGCACCACGACTAGCGGGGGGTCAGATACGCAGTATTTT - TRBJ2-3 TRBV6-1 TRBD2
CAWSRGGENTIYF TGTGCCTGGAGCCGAGGGGGTGAAAACACCATATATTTT - TRBJ1-3 TRBV30 -
CASSQAIIGGYEQYF TGCGCCAGCAGCCAAGCGATCATCGGAGGCTACGAGCAGTACTTC - TRBJ2-7 TRBV4-1 -
CASSQGTYYEQYF TGCGCCAGCAGCCAGGGGACTTACTACGAGCAGTACTTC - TRBJ2-7 TRBV4-1 -
CASRGGANTGELFF TGCGCCAGCCGGGGGGGGGCGAACACCGGGGAGCTGTTTTTT - TRBJ2-2 TRBV5-1 TRBD2
CASSTTGTASYEQYF TGTGCCAGCAGCACCACCGGGACAGCCTCCTACGAGCAGTACTTC - TRBJ2-7 TRBV28 TRBD1